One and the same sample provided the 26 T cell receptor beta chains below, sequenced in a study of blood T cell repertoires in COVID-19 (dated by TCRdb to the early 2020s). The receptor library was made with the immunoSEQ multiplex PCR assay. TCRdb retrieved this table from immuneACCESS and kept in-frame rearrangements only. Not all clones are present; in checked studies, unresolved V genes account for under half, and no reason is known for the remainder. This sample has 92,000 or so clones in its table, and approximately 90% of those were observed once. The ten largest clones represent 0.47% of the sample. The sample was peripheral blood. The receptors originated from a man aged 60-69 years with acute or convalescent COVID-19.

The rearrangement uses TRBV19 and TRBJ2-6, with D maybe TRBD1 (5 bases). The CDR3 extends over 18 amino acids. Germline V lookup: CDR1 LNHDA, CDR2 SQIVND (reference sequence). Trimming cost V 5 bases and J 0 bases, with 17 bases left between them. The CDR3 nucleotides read TGTGCCAGTAGTGCCTCAGGGCGCCCTAGCTCTGGGGCCAACGTCCTGACTTTC. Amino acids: CASSASGRPSSGANVLTF. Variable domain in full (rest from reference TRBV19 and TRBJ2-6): DGGITQSPKYLFRKEGQNVTLSCEQNLNHDAMYWYRQDPGQGLRLIYYSQIVNDFQKGDIAEGYSVSREKKESFPLTVTSAQKNPTAFYLCASSASGRPSSGANVLTFGAGSRLTVL.

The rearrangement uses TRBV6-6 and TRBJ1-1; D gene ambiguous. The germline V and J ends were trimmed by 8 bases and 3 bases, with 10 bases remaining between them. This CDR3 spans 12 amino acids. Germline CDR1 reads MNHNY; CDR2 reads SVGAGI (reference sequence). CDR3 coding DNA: TGTGCCAGCCAAATCGGGGACACTGAAGCTTTCTTT. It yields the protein CASQIGDTEAFF.

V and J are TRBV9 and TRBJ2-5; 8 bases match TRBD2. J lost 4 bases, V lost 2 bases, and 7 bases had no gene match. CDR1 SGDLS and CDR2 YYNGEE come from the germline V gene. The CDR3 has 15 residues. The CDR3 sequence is CASSVGSAGGETQYF. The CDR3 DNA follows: TGTGCCAGCAGCGTTGGCTCGGCGGGAGGAGAGACCCAGTACTTC.

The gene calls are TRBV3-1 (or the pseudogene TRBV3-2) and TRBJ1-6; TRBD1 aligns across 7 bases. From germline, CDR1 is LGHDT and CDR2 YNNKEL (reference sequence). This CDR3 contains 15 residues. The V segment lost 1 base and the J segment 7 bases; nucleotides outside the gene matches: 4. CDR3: CASSQGDRRNSPLHF. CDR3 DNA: TGTGCCAGCAGCCAAGGGGACAGAAGAAATTCACCCCTCCACTTT.

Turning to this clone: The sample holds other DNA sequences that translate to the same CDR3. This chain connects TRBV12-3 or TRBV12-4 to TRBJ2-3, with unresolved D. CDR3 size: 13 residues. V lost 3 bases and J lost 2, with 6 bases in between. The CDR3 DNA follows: TGTGCCAGCAGTTTCGGGTCCACAGATACGCAGTATTTT. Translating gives CASSFGSTDTQYF.

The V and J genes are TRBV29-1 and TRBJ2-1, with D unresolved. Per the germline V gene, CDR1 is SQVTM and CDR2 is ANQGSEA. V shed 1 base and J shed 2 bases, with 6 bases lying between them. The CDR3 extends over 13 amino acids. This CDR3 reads CSVEGKPYNEQFF. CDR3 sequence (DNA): TGCAGCGTTGAAGGAAAGCCCTACAATGAGCAGTTCTTC.

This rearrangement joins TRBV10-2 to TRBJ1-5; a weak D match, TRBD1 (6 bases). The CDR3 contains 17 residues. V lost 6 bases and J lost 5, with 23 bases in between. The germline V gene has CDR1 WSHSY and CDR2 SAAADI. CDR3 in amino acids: CASRLSGGEGGDQPQHF. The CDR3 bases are TGCGCCAGCAGATTGTCTGGAGGGGAAGGGGGGGATCAGCCCCAGCATTTT.

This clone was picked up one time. The CDR3 coding sequence is TGCGCCAGCAGCCCCTGGCGGGACAGGGATAATGAGCAGTTCTTC. Its protein product is CASSPWRDRDNEQFF. This rearrangement joins TRBV4-1 to TRBJ2-1; 9 nucleotides match TRBD1. The CDR3 consists of 15 residues. Trimming cost V 4 bases and J 7 bases; bases outside gene matches: 8. Germline CDR1 is MGHRA and CDR2 is YSYEKL.

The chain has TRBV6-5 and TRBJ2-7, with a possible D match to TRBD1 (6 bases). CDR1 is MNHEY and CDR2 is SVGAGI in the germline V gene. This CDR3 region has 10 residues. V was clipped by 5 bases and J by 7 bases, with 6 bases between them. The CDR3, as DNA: TGTGCCAGCAGTACAGGGGAGCAGTACTTC. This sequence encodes CASSTGEQYF.

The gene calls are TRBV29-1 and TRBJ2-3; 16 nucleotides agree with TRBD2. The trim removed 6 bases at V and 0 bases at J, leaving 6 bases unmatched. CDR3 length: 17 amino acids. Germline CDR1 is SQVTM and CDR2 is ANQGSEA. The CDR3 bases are TGCAGCGTCGGAGGGACTAGCGGGGGGGAGAGCACAGATACGCAGTATTTT. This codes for CSVGGTSGGESTDTQYF.

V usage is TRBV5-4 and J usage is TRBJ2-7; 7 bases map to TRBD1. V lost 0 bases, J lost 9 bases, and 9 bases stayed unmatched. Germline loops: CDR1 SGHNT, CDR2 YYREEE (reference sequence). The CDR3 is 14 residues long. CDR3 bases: TGTGCCAGCAGCTTGGAAGTAACAGGGGAACGGCAGTACTTC. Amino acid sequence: CASSLEVTGERQYF.

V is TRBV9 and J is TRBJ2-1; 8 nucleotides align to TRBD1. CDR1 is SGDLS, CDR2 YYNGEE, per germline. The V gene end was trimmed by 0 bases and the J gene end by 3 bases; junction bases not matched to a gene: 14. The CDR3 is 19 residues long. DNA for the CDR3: TGTGCCAGCAGCGTAGCTCCAGGACAGGGCCAAGGGCACTACAATGAGCAGTTCTTC. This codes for CASSVAPGQGQGHYNEQFF. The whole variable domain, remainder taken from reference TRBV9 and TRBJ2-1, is DSGVTQTPKHLITATGQRVTLRCSPRSGDLSVYWYQQSLDQGLQFLIQYYNGEERAKGNILERFSAQQFPDLHSELNLSSLELGDSALYFCASSVAPGQGQGHYNEQFFGPGTRLTVL.

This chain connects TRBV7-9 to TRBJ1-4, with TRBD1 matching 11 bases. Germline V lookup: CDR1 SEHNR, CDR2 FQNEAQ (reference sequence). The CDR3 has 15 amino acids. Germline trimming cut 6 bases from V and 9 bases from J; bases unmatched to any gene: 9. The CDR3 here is CASRTDRGPRQKLFF. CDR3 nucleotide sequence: TGTGCCAGCAGAACGGACAGGGGGCCCCGTCAAAAACTGTTTTTT.

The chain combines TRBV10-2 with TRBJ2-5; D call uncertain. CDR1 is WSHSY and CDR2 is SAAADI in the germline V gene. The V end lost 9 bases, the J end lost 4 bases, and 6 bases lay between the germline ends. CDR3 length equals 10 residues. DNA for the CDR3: TGCGCCAGTAGAAGAGAGACCCAGTACTTC. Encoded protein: CASRRETQYF.

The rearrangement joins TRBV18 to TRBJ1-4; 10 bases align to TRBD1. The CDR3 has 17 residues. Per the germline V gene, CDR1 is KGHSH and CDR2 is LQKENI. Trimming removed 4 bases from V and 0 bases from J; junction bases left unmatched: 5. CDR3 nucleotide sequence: TGTGCCAGCTCACAGAATGACAGGGGGCCAACTAATGAAAAACTGTTTTTT. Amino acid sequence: CASSQNDRGPTNEKLFF.

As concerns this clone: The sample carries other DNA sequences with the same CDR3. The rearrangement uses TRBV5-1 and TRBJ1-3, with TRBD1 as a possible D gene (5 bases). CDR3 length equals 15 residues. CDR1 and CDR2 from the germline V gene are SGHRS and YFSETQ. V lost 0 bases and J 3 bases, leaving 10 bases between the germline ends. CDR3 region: CASSLEGAGGNTIYF. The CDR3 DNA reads TGCGCCAGCAGCTTGGAAGGGGCTGGTGGAAACACCATATATTTT.

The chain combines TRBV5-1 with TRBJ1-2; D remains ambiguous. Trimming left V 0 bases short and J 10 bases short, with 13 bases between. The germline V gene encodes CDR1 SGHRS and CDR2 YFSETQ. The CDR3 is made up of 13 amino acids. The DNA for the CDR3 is TGCGCCAGCAGCTTGGGGACTGACTGGCACTACACCTTC. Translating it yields CASSLGTDWHYTF. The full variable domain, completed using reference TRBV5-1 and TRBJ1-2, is KAGVTQTPRYLIKTRGQQVTLSCSPISGHRSVSWYQQTPGQGLQFLFEYFSETQRNKGNFPGRFSGRQFSNSRSEMNVSTLELGDSALYLCASSLGTDWHYTFGSGTRLTVV.

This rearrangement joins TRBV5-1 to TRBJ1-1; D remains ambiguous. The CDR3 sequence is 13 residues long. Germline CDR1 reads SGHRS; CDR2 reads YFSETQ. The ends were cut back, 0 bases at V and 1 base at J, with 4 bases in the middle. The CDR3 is CASSLGRNTEAFF. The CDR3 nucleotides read TGCGCCAGCAGCTTGGGGAGGAACACTGAAGCTTTCTTT.

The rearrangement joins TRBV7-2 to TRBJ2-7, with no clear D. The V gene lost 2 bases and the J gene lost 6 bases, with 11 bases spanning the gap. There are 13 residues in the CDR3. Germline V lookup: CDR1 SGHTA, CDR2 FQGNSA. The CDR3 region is CASSLPVYAEQYF. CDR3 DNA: TGTGCCAGCAGCTTACCAGTTTATGCCGAGCAGTACTTC.

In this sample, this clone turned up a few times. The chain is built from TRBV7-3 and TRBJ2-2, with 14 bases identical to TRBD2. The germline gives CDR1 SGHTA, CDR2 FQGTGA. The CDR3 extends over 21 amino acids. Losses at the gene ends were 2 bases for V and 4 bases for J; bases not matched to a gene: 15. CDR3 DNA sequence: TGTGCCAGCAGCTTAGGACCCTCGGGACTAGCGGGAGAATGGGGCACCGGGGAGCTGTTTTTT. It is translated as CASSLGPSGLAGEWGTGELFF.

This CDR3 is CASSLAGGPLEEQFF. Written as DNA, the CDR3 is TGTGCCAGCAGCTTGGCGGGAGGGCCTCTGGAGGAGCAGTTCTTC. The rearrangement uses TRBV11-3 and TRBJ2-1; 9 nucleotides line up with TRBD2. The CDR3 is 15 amino acids. Germline CDR1 reads SGHNT; CDR2 reads YENEEA. With 3 bases clipped from V and 10 bases from J, the junction kept 10 bases outside the gene matches.

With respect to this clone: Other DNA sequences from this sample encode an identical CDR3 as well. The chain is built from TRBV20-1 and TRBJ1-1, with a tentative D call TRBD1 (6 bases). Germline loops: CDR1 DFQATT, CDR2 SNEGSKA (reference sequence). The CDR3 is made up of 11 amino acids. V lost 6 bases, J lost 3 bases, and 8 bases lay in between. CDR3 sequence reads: CSARQDTEAFF. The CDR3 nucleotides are TGCAGTGCCAGACAGGACACTGAAGCTTTCTTT.

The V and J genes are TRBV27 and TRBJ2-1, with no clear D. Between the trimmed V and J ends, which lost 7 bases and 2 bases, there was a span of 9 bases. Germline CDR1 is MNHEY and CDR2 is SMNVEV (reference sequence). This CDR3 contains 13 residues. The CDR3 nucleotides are TGTGCCAGCACCGCGCCCACCTACAATGAGCAGTTCTTC. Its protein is CASTAPTYNEQFF.

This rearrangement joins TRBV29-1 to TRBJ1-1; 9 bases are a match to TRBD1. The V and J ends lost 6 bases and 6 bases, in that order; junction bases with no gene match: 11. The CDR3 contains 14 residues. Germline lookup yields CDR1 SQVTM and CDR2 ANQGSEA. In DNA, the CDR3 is TGCAGCGTCATCATAAACAGGGGGCTACCTGAAGCTTTCTTT. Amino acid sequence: CSVIINRGLPEAFF.

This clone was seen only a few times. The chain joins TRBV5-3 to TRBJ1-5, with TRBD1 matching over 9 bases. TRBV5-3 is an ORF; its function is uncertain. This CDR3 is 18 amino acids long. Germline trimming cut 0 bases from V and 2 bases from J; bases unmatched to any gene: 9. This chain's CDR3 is CARSLAGRTGGGNQPQHF. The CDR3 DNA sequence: TGTGCCAGAAGCTTGGCTGGGCGTACAGGGGGCGGCAATCAGCCCCAGCATTTT.

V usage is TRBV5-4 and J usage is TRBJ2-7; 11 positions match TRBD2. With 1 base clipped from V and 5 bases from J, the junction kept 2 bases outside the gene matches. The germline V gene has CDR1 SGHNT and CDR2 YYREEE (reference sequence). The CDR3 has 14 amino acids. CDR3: CASSLTSGSNEQYF. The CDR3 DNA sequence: TGTGCCAGCAGCTTGACTAGCGGGAGTAACGAGCAGTACTTC.